Listed here are 17 T cell receptor beta chains from one sample, sequenced in a study of graft-versus-host responses after intestinal transplantation. Method: immunoSEQ multiplex PCR; TCRdb's copy keeps in-frame clones and lacks some. The sample has roughly 38,000 clones; around 94% are singletons. The specimen comprised PBMCs, sampled 16 days after intestinal transplant. Every receptor here comes from a human patient who received an intestinal transplant, so some T cells may come from the graft donor.

The chain carries TRBV19 and TRBJ2-3; 13 positions match TRBD2. V lost 5 bases, J lost 3 bases, and 5 bases stayed unmatched. Germline loops: CDR1 LNHDA, CDR2 SQIVND (reference sequence). The CDR3 spans 16 residues. The CDR3 spells CASSPTGLAGTDTQYF. The CDR3 DNA is TGTGCCAGTAGTCCAACGGGACTAGCGGGGACAGATACGCAGTATTTT.

This clone is a singleton in its sample. J is TRBJ2-4 and V is TRBV9, with TRBD1 identical over 7 bases. This CDR3 spans 14 amino acids. The germline CDR1 and CDR2 sequences are SGDLS and YYNGEE. The junction had 9 bases not matched to a gene; V was cut back by 3 bases and J by 9 bases. The CDR3 region is CASSAGTEDGIQYF. CDR3 in DNA: TGTGCCAGCAGCGCCGGGACAGAGGATGGCATTCAGTACTTC. The complete variable domain, with remaining parts taken from reference TRBV9 and TRBJ2-4, reads DSGVTQTPKHLITATGQRVTLRCSPRSGDLSVYWYQQSLDQGLQFLIQYYNGEERAKGNILERFSAQQFPDLHSELNLSSLELGDSALYFCASSAGTEDGIQYFGAGTRLSVL.

Worth noting for this clone: A junction boundary mismatches the germline segment, possibly from a read error. The V gene is TRBV29-1, the J gene TRBJ1-2, with D uncertain. CDR3 length: 13 residues. CDR1 SQVTM and CDR2 ANQGSEA come from the germline V gene. The CDR3 DNA reads TGCAGCGTTGTACCCATGCCTAACGATGGCTACACCTTC. This sequence encodes CSVVPMPNDGYTF.

The V call is TRBV4-2, the J call TRBJ1-1; D possibly corresponds to TRBD1 (6 bases). Germline V gives CDR1 LGHNA, CDR2 YNFKEQ. Trimming left V 0 bases short and J 2 bases short, with 10 bases between. This CDR3 contains 15 residues. The chain's CDR3 is CASSQDQGLNTEAFF. The CDR3 DNA sequence: TGTGCCAGCAGCCAAGATCAGGGGCTCAACACTGAAGCTTTCTTT.

The chain has TRBV30 and TRBJ1-1; D is uncertain. Per germline, CDR1 GTSNPN and CDR2 SVGIG (reference sequence). The CDR3 is 13 residues long. Trimming cost V 2 bases and J 1 base, with 8 bases left between them. CDR3 amino acids: CAWSHLENTEAFF. The CDR3 DNA reads TGTGCCTGGAGTCACCTTGAGAACACTGAAGCTTTCTTT.

The chain combines TRBV4-1 with TRBJ2-1, with TRBD2 matching over 13 bases. This CDR3 is 17 amino acids long. Looked up from germline, CDR1 is MGHRA and CDR2 is YSYEKL. V shed 1 base, J shed 8 bases, and the junction held 8 bases outside the gene matches. The CDR3 DNA is TGCGCCAGCAGCCAAGTGCGGACTAGCGGGAGAGGCGATGAGCAGTTCTTC. This gives the protein CASSQVRTSGRGDEQFF.

This clone showed up just once. The chain couples TRBV9 to TRBJ2-5; D remains ambiguous. Trimming removed 0 bases from V and 5 bases from J, with 14 bases in between. Germline V gene data show CDR1 as SGDLS and CDR2 as YYNGEE. This CDR3 spans 15 amino acids. The CDR3 is CASSVETNSRETQYF. In DNA, the CDR3 is TGTGCCAGCAGCGTAGAAACAAACTCGAGGGAGACCCAGTACTTC.

The V and J genes are TRBV28 and TRBJ2-7, with TRBD2 identical over 9 bases. Germline V lookup: CDR1 MDHEN, CDR2 SYDVKM. V was clipped by 3 bases and J by 2 bases; unmatched bases: 5. This CDR3 is built from 15 residues. CDR3 amino acids: CASSFASGVPYEQYF. CDR3 nucleotide sequence: TGTGCCAGCAGTTTCGCTAGCGGGGTCCCCTACGAGCAGTACTTC.

The chain combines TRBV27 with TRBJ2-2; D is ambiguous. The CDR3 has 12 residues. Germline assignment: CDR1 MNHEY and CDR2 SMNVEV (reference sequence). V was shortened by 4 bases and J by 0 bases, with 0 bases between the two germline ends. CDR3 in amino acids: CASSSNTGELFF. The CDR3 nucleotides read TGTGCCAGCAGTTCGAACACCGGGGAGCTGTTTTTT.

The chain is built from TRBV29-1 and TRBJ2-1, with a tentative D call TRBD2 (5 bases). Germline V lookup: CDR1 SQVTM, CDR2 ANQGSEA. V gave up 3 bases and J gave up 3 bases, with 6 bases separating them. The CDR3 is 12 residues long. CDR3 nucleotide sequence: TGCAGCGTTGACGGGATCTACAATGAGCAGTTCTTC. This translates into CSVDGIYNEQFF.

This chain uses TRBV29-1 with TRBJ2-7, with D perhaps given as TRBD1 or TRBD2 (6 bases each). CDR3 length: 13 residues. The V end lost 7 bases, the J end lost 0 bases, and 13 bases lay between the germline ends. Germline CDR1 SQVTM, CDR2 ANQGSEA. The CDR3 loop is CSAEGGSSYEQYF. CDR3 in DNA: TGCAGCGCCGAGGGGGGCTCCTCCTACGAGCAGTACTTC.

V gene TRBV11-2 combines with J gene TRBJ2-7; tentatively, D is TRBD1 (6 bases). Per the germline V gene, CDR1 is SGHAT and CDR2 is FQNNGV. Trimming cost V 1 base and J 0 bases, with 7 bases left between them. The length of the CDR3 is 14 residues. CDR3 in amino acids: CASSLGGPSYEQYF. CDR3 DNA sequence: TGTGCCAGCAGCTTAGGGGGGCCCTCCTACGAGCAGTACTTC.

V gene TRBV5-4 combines with J gene TRBJ2-1; no definite D call. Trimming cost V 0 bases and J 10 bases, with 8 bases left between them. This CDR3 is 12 amino acids long. Germline-derived CDR1 and CDR2 are SGHNT and YYREEE (reference sequence). The chain's CDR3 is CASSLETGEQFF. CDR3 nucleotide sequence: TGTGCCAGCAGCTTGGAGACGGGCGAGCAGTTCTTC.

This clone came up once. This sequence joins TRBV7-8 and TRBJ1-4; tentatively, D is TRBD1 (6 bases). This CDR3 spans 16 amino acids. CDR1 and CDR2 from the germline V gene are SGHVS and FQNEAQ. The V and J ends lost 5 bases and 8 bases respectively, with 21 bases between them. The DNA of the CDR3 is TGTGCCAGCAGCCCCGACGGGGGCGAGGTTGAAGAAAAACTGTTTTTT. Its translation is CASSPDGGEVEEKLFF.

The J gene is TRBJ1-4, the V gene TRBV27; the D gene is possibly TRBD1 (6 bases). V was trimmed by 2 bases and J by 0 bases, leaving 13 bases between them. CDR1 is MNHEY and CDR2 is SMNVEV in the germline V gene (reference sequence). This CDR3 is 17 amino acids long. This chain's CDR3 is CASSLRGQGPTNEKLFF. The CDR3 coding sequence is TGTGCCAGCAGTTTAAGAGGGCAGGGGCCAACTAATGAAAAACTGTTTTTT.

The chain is built from TRBV7-6 and TRBJ1-3, with D maybe TRBD1 (5 bases). The germline CDR1 and CDR2 sequences are SGHVS and FNYEAQ. Trimming left V 1 base short and J 4 bases short, with 11 bases between. The CDR3 spans 15 residues. CDR3 protein: CASSLEWGTGNTIYF. The CDR3, as DNA: TGTGCCAGCAGCTTAGAATGGGGGACCGGAAACACCATATATTTT. The full variable domain, completed using reference TRBV7-6 and TRBJ1-3, is GAGVSQSPRYKVTKRGQDVALRCDPISGHVSLYWYRQALGQGPEFLTYFNYEAQQDKSGLPNDRFSAERPEGSISTLTIQRTEQRDSAMYRCASSLEWGTGNTIYFGEGSWLTVV.

The chain links TRBV7-9 to TRBJ2-4; no clear D gene. From germline, CDR1 is SEHNR and CDR2 FQNEAQ (reference sequence). The CDR3 covers 14 residues. V dropped 1 base and J dropped 4 bases, with 8 bases sitting between them. The DNA of the CDR3 is TGTGCCAGCAGCTTAGGGTCGGTGAAAAACATTCAGTACTTC. Amino acid sequence: CASSLGSVKNIQYF.